The 7 T cell receptor beta chains below were found in one sample sequenced in a study of blood T cell repertoires in COVID-19. Only in-frame clones appear in the TCRdb table, and some are missing; sequencing was by immunoSEQ multiplex PCR. The data contain approximately 300,000 clones, around 86% of them singletons. Specimen: PBMCs or T cells enriched from blood (not recorded which). The origin of the receptors is a woman aged 18-30 years who had recovered from COVID-19.

This chain connects TRBV5-6 to TRBJ2-7, with 9 nucleotides matching TRBD2. This CDR3 is built from 14 residues. Trimming removed 0 bases from V and 4 bases from J; junction bases left unmatched: 2. The V gene's germline CDR1 is SGHDT and CDR2 YYEEEE. CDR3 nucleotides: TGTGCCAGCAGCTTGGTTAGCGGGAGTTACGAGCAGTACTTC. This translates into CASSLVSGSYEQYF. Variable domain in full (rest from reference TRBV5-6 and TRBJ2-7): DAGVTQSPTHLIKTRGQQVTLRCSPKSGHDTVSWYQQALGQGPQFIFQYYEEEERQRGNFPDRFSGHQFPNYSSELNVNALLLGDSALYLCASSLVSGSYEQYFGPGTRLTVT.

The chain uses TRBV6-2 or TRBV6-3 and TRBJ2-5; 10 bases are a match to TRBD2. V dropped 2 bases and J dropped 7; count of bases not matched to a gene: 22. CDR3 length: 20 residues. Per the germline V gene, CDR1 is MNHEY and CDR2 is SVGEGT. The DNA for the CDR3 is TGTGCCAGCAGTTACGCGTTGTACACGCGGCATCTAGCGGGAGTTGGGACCCAGTACTTC. This sequence encodes CASSYALYTRHLAGVGTQYF.

This chain joins TRBV5-5 and TRBJ2-7, with D hard to call. Germline V gives CDR1 SGHKS, CDR2 YYEKEE (reference sequence). The V gene lost 0 bases and the J gene lost 3 bases, with 10 bases spanning the gap. The CDR3 has 14 residues. This chain's CDR3 is CASSLGQAVYEQYF. DNA for the CDR3: TGTGCCAGCAGCTTGGGTCAGGCCGTCTACGAGCAGTACTTC.

The chain links TRBV23-1 to TRBJ1-4; TRBD1 agrees at 7 bases. TRBV23-1 is an ORF, with its function uncertain. Trimming removed 4 bases from V and 7 bases from J; junction bases left unmatched: 12. The CDR3 contains 16 residues. The CDR3 sequence is CASSPRPKGAIEKLFF. For the CDR3, the DNA is TGCGCCAGCAGTCCCAGACCAAAGGGGGCGATTGAAAAACTGTTTTTT.

This chain connects TRBV5-4 to TRBJ2-7, with 11 bases matching TRBD2. Trimming removed 4 bases from V and 0 bases from J; junction bases left unmatched: 3. The germline CDR1 and CDR2 sequences are SGHNT and YYREEE (reference sequence). This CDR3 has 15 amino acids. The CDR3 DNA reads as TGTGCCAGCAGCCCGGGACTAGCGGCCTCCTACGAGCAGTACTTC. Translating gives CASSPGLAASYEQYF. Together with reference TRBV5-4 and TRBJ2-7, the CDR3 gives the full variable domain: ETGVTQSPTHLIKTRGQQVTLRCSSQSGHNTVSWYQQALGQGPQFIFQYYREEENGRGNFPPRFSGLQFPNYSSELNVNALELDDSALYLCASSPGLAASYEQYFGPGTRLTVT.

The rearrangement joins TRBV15 to TRBJ1-2, with D tentatively TRBD1 (6 bases). The CDR3 is 16 residues long. Looked up from germline, CDR1 is LNHNV and CDR2 is YYDKDF (reference sequence). V was shortened by 3 bases and J by 2 bases, with 16 bases between the two germline ends. As DNA, the CDR3 is TGTGCCACCAGCAGCGACAGGATCACCGCGAACTATGGCTACACCTTC. Protein: CATSSDRITANYGYTF.

The rearrangement uses TRBV10-1 and TRBJ2-3; no reliable D call. The germline CDR1 and CDR2 sequences are WNHNN and SYGVQD (reference sequence). CDR3 length equals 13 residues. Deletions cut 5 bases from V and 1 base from J, with 7 bases between. The CDR3 protein is CASSKARTDTQYF. The CDR3, as DNA: TGCGCCAGCAGTAAAGCGCGCACAGATACGCAGTATTTT.